This TCR beta chain appears in the sequencing data of a study of technical replicates of blood from a handful of donors (dated by TCRdb to 2017 to 2019). About this clone itself: It lacks a known antigen. Qualities for individual bases were not recorded, and no much larger clone is one base off.

Libraries were built with the immunoSEQ multiplex PCR assay. What TCRdb holds here is the immuneACCESS table cut down to in-frame rearrangements. Part of the clones is not present; checked against another copy, under half of the missing clones reflect an unresolved V gene, and the others are unexplained. In all, the sample holds more than 65,000 clones, and approximately 97% of those were seen once. The top ten constitute approximately 0.2% of the sample. This clonotype originated in a human donor in good health. The source material was T cells isolated from PBMCs.

CDR3 sequence: CASSPTTRRGGSGTEAFF. Read as DNA, the sequence is TGCGCCAGCAGCCCGACCACGCGAAGGGGGGGGAGCGGCACTGAAGCTTTCTTT. The chain is made from TRBV4-1 and TRBJ1-1, with TRBD1 tentatively as D gene (6 bases match). The CDR3 spans 18 residues, from the cysteine through the phenylalanine. Only the CDR3 region is kept as DNA, spanning 54 bases read in frame from base 1. CDR1 and CDR2, per the germline V gene, are MGHRA and YSYEKL. Trimming takes 4 bases from V and 4 bases from J, and the germline ends sit 25 bases apart.